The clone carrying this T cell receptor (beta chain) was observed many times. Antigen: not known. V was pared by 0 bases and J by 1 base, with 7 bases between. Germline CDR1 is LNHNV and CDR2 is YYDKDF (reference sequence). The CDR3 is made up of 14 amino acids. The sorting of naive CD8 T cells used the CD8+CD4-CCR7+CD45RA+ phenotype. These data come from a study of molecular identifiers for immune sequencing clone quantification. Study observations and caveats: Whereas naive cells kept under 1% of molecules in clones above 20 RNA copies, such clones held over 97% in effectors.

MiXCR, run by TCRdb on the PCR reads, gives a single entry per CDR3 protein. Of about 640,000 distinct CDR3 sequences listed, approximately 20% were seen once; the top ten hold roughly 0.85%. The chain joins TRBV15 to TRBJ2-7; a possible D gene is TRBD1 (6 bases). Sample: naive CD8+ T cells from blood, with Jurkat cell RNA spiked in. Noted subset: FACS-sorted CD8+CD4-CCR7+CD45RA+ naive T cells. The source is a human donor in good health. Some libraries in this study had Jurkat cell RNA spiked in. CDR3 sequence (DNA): TGTGCCACCAGCAGAGAGGGGACATCCTACGAGCAGTACTTC. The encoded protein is CATSREGTSYEQYF.